The 11 T cell receptor beta chains in this list originate from one sample, sequenced in a study of cytomegalovirus exposure and HLA in healthy donors. Primers: 60 Vbeta forward and 13 Jbeta reverse. Some clones are missing from TCRdb's copy, which holds only in-frame ones; the method was immunoSEQ multiplex PCR. This repertoire shows about 150,000 clones, nearly 80% found once; its top ten account for around 3.3%. Sequenced sample: PBMCs. All receptors come from a woman between 40 and 55 years old in good health and CMV-seronegative.

V is TRBV11-3 and J is TRBJ2-7, with D unclear. Germline V CDR1 and CDR2: SGHNT, YENEEA. Trimming cost V 1 base and J 0 bases, with 4 bases left between them. This CDR3 contains 13 residues. The CDR3 sequence: CASSLGSSYEQYF. CDR3 sequence (DNA): TGTGCCAGCAGCTTAGGTAGCTCCTACGAGCAGTACTTC.

The chain has TRBV27 and TRBJ2-1; 8 nucleotides match TRBD2. Germline V gives CDR1 MNHEY, CDR2 SMNVEV (reference sequence). The length of the CDR3 is 15 residues. The junction had 3 bases not matched to a gene; V was cut back by 1 base and J by 4 bases. The CDR3 reads CASSLLAGIYNEQFF. In DNA form, the CDR3 reads TGTGCCAGCAGTTTATTAGCGGGGATTTACAATGAGCAGTTCTTC.

The chain is built from TRBV6-5 and TRBJ1-6, with a tentative D call TRBD1 (6 bases). V was shortened by 6 bases and J by 7 bases, with 16 bases between the two germline ends. Germline assignment: CDR1 MNHEY and CDR2 SVGAGI. This CDR3 region has 15 residues. CDR3 nucleotide sequence: TGTGCCAGCAGACCCCGCGGGGGCGGGAATTCACCCCTCCACTTT. Protein sequence: CASRPRGGGNSPLHF.

This clone was observed a few times. The V gene is TRBV5-1, the J gene TRBJ1-1, with unresolved D. V lost 1 base to trimming and J lost 1 base, with 5 bases between them. In germline, CDR1 is SGHRS, CDR2 YFSETQ. This CDR3 spans 13 amino acids. The CDR3: CASSLSSNTEAFF. CDR3 nucleotides: TGCGCCAGCAGCTTGTCCTCGAACACTGAAGCTTTCTTT.

This chain joins TRBV19 and TRBJ1-1, with D possibly being TRBD1 (6 bases). The CDR3 length is 15 residues. Germline V lookup: CDR1 LNHDA, CDR2 SQIVND (reference sequence). V lost 6 bases and J lost 0, with 14 bases in between. The CDR3 DNA is TGTGCCAGTAGGGAAGTGGGGGCTATGAACACTGAAGCTTTCTTT. This codes for CASREVGAMNTEAFF.

This chain uses TRBV19 with TRBJ2-6, with unresolved D. Trimming removed 2 bases from V and 4 bases from J, with 9 bases in between. This CDR3 spans 15 amino acids. The germline V gene has CDR1 LNHDA and CDR2 SQIVND (reference sequence). The CDR3, as DNA: TGTGCCAGTAGTATATCCTCGAGGGGGGCCAACGTCCTGACTTTC. This encodes CASSISSRGANVLTF.

The chain recombines TRBV10-3 with TRBJ2-7, with D perhaps assigned TRBD1 or TRBD2 (7 bases each). The CDR3 totals 14 residues. V lost 6 bases and J lost 0, with 12 bases in between. Germline V gene data show CDR1 as ENHRY and CDR2 as SYGVKD. As DNA, the CDR3 is TGTGCCATCAGGGAGCGGGACAGCTCCTACGAGCAGTACTTC. Its translation: CAIRERDSSYEQYF.

The V gene is TRBV11-2, the J gene TRBJ2-3, with TRBD2 identical over 12 bases. The CDR3 contains 15 residues. The germline V gene encodes CDR1 SGHAT and CDR2 FQNNGV. The V segment lost 5 bases and the J segment 7 bases; nucleotides outside the gene matches: 7. DNA for the CDR3: TGTGCCAGCAGCCAACCTAGCGGGGGGGCATATACGCAGTATTTT. It specifies CASSQPSGGAYTQYF. The full variable domain, its missing parts supplied by reference TRBV11-2 and TRBJ2-3, is EAGVAQSPRYKIIEKRQSVAFWCNPISGHATLYWYQQILGQGPKLLIQFQNNGVVDDSQLPKDRFSAERLKGVDSTLKIQPAKLEDSAVYLCASSQPSGGAYTQYFGPGTRLTVL.

This clone was counted once. The rearrangement joins TRBV7-9 to TRBJ1-2; D perhaps matches TRBD1 (6 bases). This CDR3 region has 14 residues. In germline, CDR1 is SEHNR, CDR2 FQNEAQ (reference sequence). V lost 4 bases and J 11 bases, leaving 20 bases between the germline ends. The CDR3 is CASSWFGRGARYTF. In DNA form, the CDR3 reads TGTGCCAGCAGCTGGTTTGGACGGGGGGCAAGGTACACCTTC. The full variable domain, rest sourced from reference TRBV7-9 and TRBJ1-2, is DTGVSQNPRHKITKRGQNVTFRCDPISEHNRLYWYRQTLGQGPEFLTYFQNEAQLEKSRLLSDRFSAERPKGSFSTLEIQRTEQGDSAMYLCASSWFGRGARYTFGSGTRLTVV.

This clone occurred once. This rearrangement joins TRBV6-1 to TRBJ2-1, with TRBD1 identical over 9 bases. The CDR3 has 15 amino acids. Per the germline V gene, CDR1 is MNHNS and CDR2 is SASEGT. The trim removed 11 bases at V and 2 bases at J, leaving 10 bases unmatched. CDR3 amino acids: CASKAGTGTYNEQFF. The CDR3 DNA reads as TGTGCCTCAAAGGCCGGGACAGGGACCTACAATGAGCAGTTCTTC.

This chain connects TRBV9 to TRBJ1-6; D remains unclear. Germline CDR1 reads SGDLS; CDR2 reads YYNGEE. Trimming took 0 bases from V and 6 from J, leaving 10 bases between them. This CDR3 has 15 residues. CDR3 residues: CASSVAAGSNSPLHF. CDR3 in DNA: TGTGCCAGCAGCGTAGCGGCAGGCAGTAATTCACCCCTCCACTTT.